Following are 21 T cell receptor beta chains from one sample sequenced in a study of identical twins. TCRdb used MiXCR to reprocess the 5' RACE reads, holding one entry per CDR3 protein. The data hold 1.5 million to 2 million distinct CDR3 sequences, with about 32% observed a single time. Sample: cord blood. These receptor sequences come from a newborn girl in good health.

This clonotype was seen only once. V is TRBV10-2 and J is TRBJ2-2; D remains unclear. The CDR3 has 14 residues. Between the trimmed V and J ends, which lost 4 bases and 2 bases, there was a span of 8 bases. The germline CDR1 and CDR2 sequences are WSHSY and SAAADI. CDR3 DNA: TGCGCCAGCAGTGTCTTAGTTAACACCGGGGAGCTGTTTTTT. It specifies CASSVLVNTGELFF.

The rearrangement uses TRBV12-3 or TRBV12-4 and TRBJ2-7, with 11 bases matching TRBD2. This CDR3 has 15 residues. Trimming cost V 3 bases and J 7 bases; bases outside gene matches: 8. The CDR3 DNA reads TGTGCCAGCAGTTTTGTCACTAGCGGGAGCCATGAGCAGTACTTC. The encoded protein is CASSFVTSGSHEQYF.

The table lists this clonotype with a few counts. This chain links TRBV4-2 with TRBJ2-5, with TRBD2 matching over 9 bases. Germline trimming cut 4 bases from V and 3 bases from J; bases unmatched to any gene: 9. The CDR3 is 16 amino acids. Per germline, CDR1 LGHNA and CDR2 YNFKEQ. CDR3 residues: CASSPRLAEGKETQYF. The CDR3 DNA reads TGTGCCAGCAGCCCCAGACTAGCGGAGGGGAAAGAGACCCAGTACTTC.

This clonotype appeared a few times. V usage is TRBV6-1 and J usage is TRBJ1-4; D is unresolved. This CDR3 is built from 12 residues. Germline-derived CDR1 and CDR2 are MNHNS and SASEGT. V lost 3 bases, J lost 8 bases, and 7 bases lay in between. In nucleotides, the CDR3 is TGTGCCAGCAGTGAGGATCGGGAAAAACTGTTTTTT. This codes for CASSEDREKLFF.

The table lists this clonotype with a few counts. V is TRBV6-1 and J is TRBJ2-3; 12 bases are a match to TRBD2. From germline, CDR1 is MNHNS and CDR2 SASEGT. J gave up 2 bases and V 6 bases, and 9 bases lay outside the gene matches. The CDR3 is 17 amino acids. This CDR3 is CASRRTSGKRVTDTQYF. CDR3 in DNA: TGTGCCAGCAGGCGGACTAGCGGGAAGAGGGTCACAGATACGCAGTATTTT.

The chain couples TRBV5-6 to TRBJ2-7; D gene unclear. V gave up 3 bases and J gave up 6 bases, with 7 bases separating them. The CDR3 is 11 amino acids. CDR1 is SGHDT, CDR2 YYEEEE, per germline. CDR3 sequence (DNA): TGTGCCAGCAGCTCGTCCCTCGAGCAGTACTTC. This encodes CASSSSLEQYF.

The chain has TRBV6-5 and TRBJ1-1; possible D gene TRBD1, 5 bases. The CDR3 has 14 residues. V was clipped by 7 bases and J by 5 bases, with 17 bases between them. Germline values: CDR1 MNHEY, CDR2 SVGAGI. CDR3 amino acids: CASNLTRVGTEAFF. For the CDR3, the DNA is TGTGCCAGCAATTTGACCAGGGTGGGAACTGAAGCTTTCTTT.

As to this clonotype: One end of the junction is discordant with germline, which a read error may explain. The V and J genes are TRBV9 and TRBJ2-1, with D possibly matching TRBD1 (6 bases). Germline loops: CDR1 SGDLS, CDR2 YYNGEE. The CDR3 totals 13 residues. CDR3 nucleotide sequence: TGTGCCAGCAGCGCCCCAGACAGGAATGAGCAGTTATTC. Amino acids: CASSAPDRNEQLF.

The rearrangement joins TRBV6-6 to TRBJ2-7; TRBD1 matches at 8 bases. The CDR3 spans 15 residues. V dropped 3 bases and J dropped 1; count of bases not matched to a gene: 5. Germline values: CDR1 MNHNY, CDR2 SVGAGI (reference sequence). For the CDR3, the DNA is TGTGCCAGCAGTTATCCCGGGACAGGATCCTACGAGCAGTACTTC. This sequence encodes CASSYPGTGSYEQYF.

A word on this clonotype: This may be a read error: a much more frequent sequence differs by one nucleotide. The rearrangement joins TRBV3-1 to TRBJ2-7, with D tentatively TRBD2 (6 bases). The CDR3 spans 14 residues. Germline V gene sequence: CDR1 LGHDT, CDR2 YNNKEL (reference sequence). The CDR3 DNA reads TGTGCCAGCAGCCAAGCGGGAGCGTCCTACGGGCAGTACTTC. It encodes CASSQAGASYGQYF.

This clonotype appeared a few times. V is TRBV28 and J is TRBJ2-5; D remains ambiguous. Trimming removed 4 bases from V and 2 bases from J, with 14 bases in between. Germline V gene lookup returns CDR1 MDHEN and CDR2 SYDVKM. The CDR3 covers 15 residues. CDR3 nucleotides: TGTGCCAGCAGTTCCCCTATGGGCCGACAAGAGACCCAGTACTTC. Protein product: CASSSPMGRQETQYF.

To note about this clonotype: One end of the junction varies from germline; a read error may be responsible. The chain combines TRBV3-1 with TRBJ1-6, with unresolved D. The germline V gene encodes CDR1 LGHDT and CDR2 YNNKEL (reference sequence). The CDR3 loop spans 18 amino acids. CDR3 in amino acids: CASSQVFRLAGQSAPPHF. The CDR3 DNA sequence: TGTGCCAGCAGCCAAGTCTTTCGACTGGCAGGCCAATCGGCACCCCCCCACTTT.

The chain has TRBV27 and TRBJ2-3, with 7 bases that match TRBD2. The V segment lost 5 bases and the J segment 2 bases; nucleotides outside the gene matches: 10. CDR3 length equals 16 residues. CDR1 and CDR2 from the germline V gene are MNHEY and SMNVEV (reference sequence). This CDR3 is CASSKVSGPLTDTQYF. CDR3 nucleotide sequence: TGTGCCAGCAGTAAAGTTAGCGGGCCGCTCACAGATACGCAGTATTTT.

The chain's CDR3 is CAIGGGSSYEQYF. The CDR3 nucleotides are TGTGCGATTGGAGGGGGGAGCTCCTACGAGCAGTACTTC. The genes are TRBV10-3 and TRBJ2-7, with D perhaps being TRBD1 or TRBD2 (6 bases each). The CDR3 is 13 residues long. CDR1 and CDR2 from the germline V gene are ENHRY and SYGVKD.

The V call is TRBV15, the J call TRBJ2-2; no reliable D call. CDR3 length: 12 amino acids. Trimming pared 1 base from V and 5 bases from J, leaving 2 bases between. From germline, CDR1 is LNHNV and CDR2 YYDKDF (reference sequence). The CDR3 spells CATSRATGELFF. The CDR3, as DNA: TGTGCCACCAGCAGAGCGACCGGGGAGCTGTTTTTT.

This clonotype was detected a few times. V is TRBV5-1 and J is TRBJ1-2, with a tentative D call TRBD1 (6 bases). The CDR3 contains 16 residues. CDR1 SGHRS and CDR2 YFSETQ come from the germline V gene. Trimming stripped 4 bases from V and 6 bases from J, with 22 bases between. CDR3 nucleotide sequence: TGCGCCAGCAGCCCGGGAGCCGCAAACAACAGGGATGGCTACACCTTC. This sequence encodes CASSPGAANNRDGYTF.

Only a few counts were recorded for this clonotype. DNA for the CDR3: TGTGCCAGCAGCCCTCGGGGACAGAGTAATGAAAAACTGTTTTTT. Amino acids: CASSPRGQSNEKLFF. This chain links TRBV5-6 with TRBJ1-4, with 7 bases matching TRBD1. Per the germline V gene, CDR1 is SGHDT and CDR2 is YYEEEE. The CDR3 has 15 amino acids. The trim removed 4 bases at V and 4 bases at J, leaving 7 bases unmatched.

This clonotype has more than one count but fewer than ten. The V and J genes are TRBV7-2 and TRBJ2-4; D may be TRBD2 (5 bases). This CDR3 comprises 15 residues. Germline V gene sequence: CDR1 SGHTA, CDR2 FQGNSA. V gave up 2 bases and J gave up 13 bases, with 21 bases separating them. The CDR3 region is CASSLWAPRGNEQYF. CDR3 in DNA: TGTGCCAGCAGCTTATGGGCCCCACGGGGTAATGAGCAGTACTTC.

CDR3 sequence reads: CASRGTSSSQYF. CDR3 bases: TGTGCCAGCAGGGGGACTAGCTCATCGCAGTACTTC. This sequence joins TRBV6-2 or TRBV6-3 and TRBJ2-5, with TRBD2 identical over 9 bases. Germline assignment: CDR1 MNHEY and CDR2 SVGEGT. The CDR3 contains 12 residues. V was pared by 6 bases and J by 11 bases, with 7 bases of the junction left unmatched.

In this sample, this clonotype turned up many times. This chain connects TRBV5-1 to TRBJ2-3, with 7 bases identical to TRBD1. Germline V gives CDR1 SGHRS, CDR2 YFSETQ. The CDR3 covers 15 residues. With 3 bases clipped from V and 0 bases from J, the junction kept 4 bases outside the gene matches. The CDR3 region is CASSSGTVSTDTQYF. The CDR3 DNA is TGCGCCAGCAGCTCCGGGACAGTTAGCACAGATACGCAGTATTTT.

This chain connects TRBV20-1 to TRBJ2-1; 8 bases map to TRBD2. The CDR3 loop spans 15 amino acids. Trimming removed 3 bases from V and 1 base from J; junction bases left unmatched: 5. Germline CDR1 is DFQATT and CDR2 is SNEGSKA (reference sequence). In nucleotides, the CDR3 is TGCAGTGCTAGGCCTAGCGGGCCTTCCTACAATGAGCAGTTCTTC. As protein: CSARPSGPSYNEQFF.